The clone carrying this TCR beta chain was detected only a few times. The antigen remains undetermined. Generated by immunoSEQ multiplex PCR, the TCRdb table keeps only in-frame clones and is missing some. Of around 120,000 clones detected, roughly 90% appear once; the ten largest clones hold around 9.4%. J gave up 2 bases and V 3 bases, and 16 bases lay outside the gene matches. CDR1 and CDR2 (germline): SGHNT, YYREEE (reference sequence). This CDR3 region has 19 residues. The sample originates from a study of T cell responses to AZD1222 COVID-19 vaccine. Findings of the study overall: Spike regions recognized by vaccine-associated CD4 TCRs spanned the protein, led by 160-218 and 743-854. Females outnumbered males among donors, who were mostly white British; clonal diversity was possibly underestimated. Repertoires were sampled only after the peak T cell response. Seropositivity was recorded at baseline in only five to seven AZD1222 recipients.

The chain carries TRBV5-4 and TRBJ2-3, with 9 nucleotides matching TRBD1. The sample in question was peripheral blood, obtained on day 0 of AZD1222 vaccination. The clonotype originates from an adult in good health. The CDR3 loop reads CASSSRTGVRWAYTDTQYF. Here the CDR3 DNA reads TGTGCCAGCAGCTCTAGGACAGGGGTTCGGTGGGCCTACACAGATACGCAGTATTTT.